Shown below are 27 T cell receptor beta chains from a single sample sequenced in a study of pediatric ulcerative colitis. Sequencing used immunoSEQ multiplex PCR; TCRdb keeps in-frame clones, though not all of them. The table includes about 16,000 clones, more than 75% detected once. During colonoscopy, one to two rectal pinch biopsies were collected. Sample: gut tissue. The receptors were sampled from a boy younger than 18 who was a control in a study of pediatric ulcerative colitis.

In this sample, this clone turned up once. This chain links TRBV18 with TRBJ2-1; 8 positions agree with TRBD2. V lost 1 base, J lost 6 bases, and 5 bases stayed unmatched. The CDR3 covers 15 residues. The germline V gene has CDR1 KGHSH and CDR2 LQKENI. The CDR3 here is CASSPRSGSSNEQFF. CDR3 coding DNA: TGTGCCAGCTCACCACGGAGCGGGAGTTCCAATGAGCAGTTCTTC.

The rearrangement joins TRBV18 to TRBJ2-1; 9 nucleotides line up with TRBD2. The V segment lost 1 base and the J segment 7 bases; nucleotides outside the gene matches: 14. CDR1 is KGHSH, CDR2 LQKENI, per germline. The CDR3 loop spans 18 amino acids. The chain's CDR3 is CASSPLAGGPPGGNEQFF. The CDR3 coding sequence is TGTGCCAGCTCACCACTGGCGGGAGGGCCACCCGGAGGTAATGAGCAGTTCTTC.

In its sample, this clone was seen once. The V call is TRBV7-9, the J call TRBJ1-1; 7 positions match TRBD1. Trimming removed 2 bases from V and 1 base from J; junction bases left unmatched: 1. CDR3 length: 14 amino acids. Germline-derived CDR1 and CDR2 are SEHNR and FQNEAQ (reference sequence). CDR3 protein: CASSLQGGNTEAFF. CDR3 DNA sequence: TGTGCCAGCAGCTTACAGGGGGGGAACACTGAAGCTTTCTTT.

This clone was counted once. The chain joins TRBV5-4 to TRBJ2-7, with D perhaps TRBD1 (5 bases). Germline V CDR1 and CDR2: SGHNT, YYREEE (reference sequence). The CDR3 runs 13 residues. V was clipped by 3 bases and J by 3 bases, with 10 bases between them. CDR3 bases: TGTGCCAGCAGCTCAGGGATCAACTACGAGCAGTACTTC. Its protein product is CASSSGINYEQYF.

On this clone: Germline is not matched at one junction end, which may reflect a read error. The sample contains more than one DNA sequence encoding this CDR3. This chain joins TRBV7-7 and TRBJ2-5; possible D gene TRBD1, 5 bases. This CDR3 spans 13 amino acids. Germline assignment: CDR1 SSHAT and CDR2 FNYEAQ (reference sequence). The CDR3 bases are TGTGCTAGCAGCTTTAGGGGCCAAGAGACCCAGTACTTC. This codes for CASSFRGQETQYF.

The J gene is TRBJ2-3, the V gene TRBV7-2; D remains unclear. This CDR3 region has 13 residues. The germline V and J ends were trimmed by 0 bases and 5 bases, with 6 bases remaining between them. Looked up from germline, CDR1 is SGHTA and CDR2 is FQGNSA. The CDR3 protein is CASSLASRDTQYF. The CDR3 DNA reads TGTGCCAGCAGCTTAGCATCTAGAGATACGCAGTATTTT.

This chain uses TRBV7-9 with TRBJ2-1, with unresolved D. The CDR3 sequence is 12 residues long. From germline, CDR1 is SEHNR and CDR2 FQNEAQ (reference sequence). V was pared by 3 bases and J by 8 bases, with 8 bases between. The CDR3 here is CASSLKGYEQFF. The CDR3 DNA follows: TGTGCCAGCAGCTTGAAGGGCTATGAGCAGTTCTTC.

The J gene is TRBJ2-3, the V gene TRBV19, with TRBD2 matching over 12 bases. V shed 5 bases and J 2 bases; nucleotides not matched to a gene: 8. CDR1 LNHDA and CDR2 SQIVND come from the germline V gene (reference sequence). The CDR3 contains 17 residues. CDR3 bases: TGTGCCAGTAGTTCCAGACTAGCGGGAGTAGACACAGATACGCAGTATTTT. Protein: CASSSRLAGVDTDTQYF.

V and J are TRBV11-3 and TRBJ2-7; 9 bases align to TRBD1. The germline gives CDR1 SGHNT, CDR2 YENEEA. The J segment lost 1 base and the V segment lost 7 bases, leaving 2 bases of the junction unmatched. The CDR3 totals 13 residues. This CDR3 is CASKGQGSYEQYF. Here the CDR3 DNA reads TGTGCCAGCAAGGGACAGGGTTCCTACGAGCAGTACTTC.

In DNA form, the CDR3 reads TGTGCCAGCAGCTTAGGTGGGACTAGCGGGGGTATCTCCTACGAGCAGTACTTC. Its translation: CASSLGGTSGGISYEQYF. The V call is TRBV7-8, the J call TRBJ2-7; 14 nucleotides align to TRBD2. V trimming: 1 base; J trimming: 0 bases; junction bases outside the gene matches: 5. CDR3 length: 18 amino acids. Germline CDR1 SGHVS, CDR2 FQNEAQ. The full variable domain, in which reference TRBV7-8 and TRBJ2-7 provide the parts outside the CDR3, is GAGVSQSPRYKVAKRGQDVALRCDPISGHVSLFWYQQALGQGPEFLTYFQNEAQLDKSGLPSDRFFAERPEGSVSTLKIQRTQQEDSAVYLCASSLGGTSGGISYEQYFGPGTRLTVT.

This sequence joins TRBV19 and TRBJ1-5; D is ambiguous. The CDR3 is made up of 12 amino acids. Germline V lookup: CDR1 LNHDA, CDR2 SQIVND (reference sequence). V was shortened by 5 bases and J by 2 bases, with 4 bases between the two germline ends. The CDR3 spells CASSLGNQPQHF. In nucleotides, the CDR3 is TGTGCCAGTAGTCTCGGCAATCAGCCCCAGCATTTT.

This clone was seen only a few times. The chain links TRBV5-1 to TRBJ1-1; D gene ambiguous. Germline CDR1 is SGHRS and CDR2 is YFSETQ. The germline V and J ends were trimmed by 5 bases and 3 bases, with 14 bases remaining between them. CDR3 length: 14 amino acids. CDR3 bases: TGCGCCAGCAGTGACACCCCCGCGGACACTGAAGCTTTCTTT. It translates to CASSDTPADTEAFF.

The gene calls are TRBV2 and TRBJ2-1; no firm D call. There are 13 residues in the CDR3. CDR1 SNHLY and CDR2 FYNNEI come from the germline V gene. The ends were cut back, 5 bases at V and 7 bases at J, with 12 bases in the middle. CDR3 sequence: CASSLTWRNEQFF. CDR3 bases: TGTGCCAGCAGTCTAACTTGGCGGAATGAGCAGTTCTTC. The full variable domain, its missing parts supplied by reference TRBV2 and TRBJ2-1, is EPEVTQTPSHQVTQMGQEVILRCVPISNHLYFYWYRQILGQKVEFLVSFYNNEISEKSEIFDDQFSVERPDGSNFTLKIRSTKLEDSAMYFCASSLTWRNEQFFGPGTRLTVL.

V usage is TRBV11-3 and J usage is TRBJ2-1, with TRBD2 identical over 8 bases. Germline values: CDR1 SGHNT, CDR2 YENEEA. Trimming at V came to 1 base and at J to 1 base, leaving 6 bases not matched to a gene. The CDR3 length is 17 residues. CDR3 in DNA: TGTGCCAGCAGCTTAGTCGGCGGGAGGAAGTCCTACAATGAGCAGTTCTTC. It is translated as CASSLVGGRKSYNEQFF. Full variable domain (rest looked up from reference TRBV11-3 and TRBJ2-1): EAGVVQSPRYKIIEKKQPVAFWCNPISGHNTLYWYLQNLGQGPELLIRYENEEAVDDSQLPKDRFSAERLKGVDSTLKIQPAELGDSAVYLCASSLVGGRKSYNEQFFGPGTRLTVL.

This chain connects TRBV11-2 to TRBJ2-5; D may be TRBD2 (5 bases). The germline V gene encodes CDR1 SGHAT and CDR2 FQNNGV. The CDR3 runs 13 residues. The V gene lost 3 bases and the J gene lost 4 bases, with 9 bases spanning the gap. CDR3 region: CASSLEVLETQYF. CDR3 in DNA: TGTGCCAGCAGCTTGGAGGTTCTAGAGACCCAGTACTTC. The variable domain in full, with the rest retrieved from reference TRBV11-2 and TRBJ2-5, is EAGVAQSPRYKIIEKRQSVAFWCNPISGHATLYWYQQILGQGPKLLIQFQNNGVVDDSQLPKDRFSAERLKGVDSTLKIQPAKLEDSAVYLCASSLEVLETQYFGPGTRLLVL.

V usage is TRBV7-3 and J usage is TRBJ2-2; 9 bases are a match to TRBD1. Germline CDR1 SGHTA, CDR2 FQGTGA. J was trimmed by 6 bases and V by 6 bases; bases with no gene match: 8. The CDR3 is made up of 15 amino acids. CDR3 coding DNA: TGTGCCAGCAGTCGAACAGGGGGCGCGTCCGGGGAGCTGTTTTTT. Protein: CASSRTGGASGELFF.

This chain's CDR3 is CASSLVTGSGNTIYF. The CDR3 coding sequence is TGTGCCAGCAGTTTAGTGACAGGGAGTGGAAACACCATATATTTT. V is TRBV28 and J is TRBJ1-3, with TRBD1 matching 7 bases. The CDR3 totals 15 residues. CDR1 and CDR2 (germline): MDHEN, SYDVKM. Germline trimming cut 2 bases from V and 3 bases from J; bases unmatched to any gene: 4.

This clone was detected a few times. The rearrangement uses TRBV19 and TRBJ1-2, with D tentatively TRBD1 (6 bases). V lost 6 bases, J lost 8 bases, and 25 bases lay in between. The germline V gene encodes CDR1 LNHDA and CDR2 SQIVND (reference sequence). The CDR3 consists of 16 residues. The CDR3 DNA reads TGTGCCAGTAGGGATCCGGGACAATTTCTCCGGAGGGGCTACACCTTC. Encoded protein: CASRDPGQFLRRGYTF.

This clone was recorded a few times. The chain links TRBV30 to TRBJ2-5; tentatively, D is TRBD1 (6 bases). V was pared by 0 bases and J by 5 bases, with 13 bases between. The CDR3 runs 14 residues. CDR1 GTSNPN and CDR2 SVGIG come from the germline V gene (reference sequence). The CDR3 region is CAWSVKGGWETQYF. The CDR3 DNA is TGTGCCTGGAGTGTTAAAGGGGGTTGGGAGACCCAGTACTTC.

In this sample, this clone turned up once. The CDR3 bases are TGTGCCAGCAGTTTAATCGGGGCCGGCGAGCAGTACTTC. Protein sequence: CASSLIGAGEQYF. The chain is built from TRBV27 and TRBJ2-7; D is perhaps TRBD1 or TRBD2 (5 bases each). This CDR3 has 13 amino acids. In germline, CDR1 is MNHEY, CDR2 SMNVEV (reference sequence). V shed 2 bases and J shed 6 bases, with 11 bases lying between them.

The chain uses TRBV11-2 and TRBJ2-3; D is undetermined. The CDR3 is made up of 14 amino acids. Per the germline V gene, CDR1 is SGHAT and CDR2 is FQNNGV. V was cut by 1 base and J by 2 bases, with 7 bases left in between. DNA for the CDR3: TGTGCCAGCAGCTTAGGGGTCTCCACAGATACGCAGTATTTT. Protein product: CASSLGVSTDTQYF.

This chain connects TRBV30 to TRBJ1-5; perhaps TRBD1 as D (6 bases). The V gene's germline CDR1 is GTSNPN and CDR2 SVGIG (reference sequence). CDR3 length: 13 residues. V shed 0 bases and J shed 5 bases, with 8 bases lying between them. DNA for the CDR3: TGTGCCTGGAGTGTCCGACAGGATCAGCCCCAGCATTTT. Amino acid sequence: CAWSVRQDQPQHF. The entire variable domain, with the rest obtained from reference TRBV30 and TRBJ1-5, is as follows: SQTIHQWPATLVQPVGSPLSLECTVEGTSNPNLYWYRQAAGRGLQLLFYSVGIGQISSEVPQNLSASRPQDRQFILSSKKLLLSDSGFYLCAWSVRQDQPQHFGDGTRLSIL.

The chain recombines TRBV7-3 with TRBJ2-1; the match to TRBD2 covers 7 bases. V was clipped by 5 bases and J by 4 bases; unmatched bases: 11. Germline CDR1 reads SGHTA; CDR2 reads FQGTGA. The CDR3 runs to 16 residues. CDR3 nucleotides: TGTGCCAGCAGCCCAAGGGCTAGCGGAGCATACAATGAGCAGTTCTTC. Translating it yields CASSPRASGAYNEQFF.

The chain is built from TRBV11-2 and TRBJ1-4; D remains ambiguous. Deletions cut 2 bases from V and 8 bases from J, with 15 bases between. CDR1 SGHAT and CDR2 FQNNGV come from the germline V gene. The CDR3 sequence is 15 residues long. The CDR3 bases are TGTGCCAGCAGCTTACGTCTCACCACACGGGAAAAACTGTTTTTT. Amino acids: CASSLRLTTREKLFF. The full variable domain, its missing parts supplied by reference TRBV11-2 and TRBJ1-4, is EAGVAQSPRYKIIEKRQSVAFWCNPISGHATLYWYQQILGQGPKLLIQFQNNGVVDDSQLPKDRFSAERLKGVDSTLKIQPAKLEDSAVYLCASSLRLTTREKLFFGSGTQLSVL.

The chain has TRBV19 and TRBJ2-2, with D perhaps matching TRBD2 (6 bases). CDR3 length: 15 amino acids. Trimming left V 1 base short and J 5 bases short, with 11 bases between. Germline V gene data show CDR1 as LNHDA and CDR2 as SQIVND (reference sequence). The CDR3 loop reads CASSIVRLATGELFF. The CDR3 DNA reads as TGTGCCAGTAGTATAGTGAGGCTAGCGACCGGGGAGCTGTTTTTT.

The table lists this clone with a count of one. This chain links TRBV6-1 with TRBJ2-1; 7 bases fit TRBD2. Trimming cost V 7 bases and J 3 bases; bases outside gene matches: 3. The germline V gene has CDR1 MNHNS and CDR2 SASEGT. The CDR3 is 13 amino acids. In DNA form, the CDR3 reads TGTGCCAGCACGAAGCGGGACTACAATGAGCAGTTCTTC. This translates into CASTKRDYNEQFF.

The V gene is TRBV18, the J gene TRBJ2-1; D is perhaps TRBD1 or TRBD2 (5 bases each). With 4 bases removed from V and 0 bases from J, the gap between germline ends came to 10 bases. CDR3 length equals 15 residues. CDR1 is KGHSH, CDR2 LQKENI, per germline. The CDR3 DNA is TGTGCCAGCTCACGAGGGACGGGCTCCTACAATGAGCAGTTCTTC. This encodes CASSRGTGSYNEQFF.